These 22 T cell receptor beta chains were sequenced from one sample in a study of shared clonotypes between healthy human individuals. This table comes from immunoSEQ multiplex PCR, and its TCRdb copy is limited to in-frame clones, with some not included. The sample has approximately 2.1 million clones; approximately 95% are singletons. What was sequenced was naive CD4+ T cells from PBMCs. The sample's subset: CD45RA+ positively selected. The receptors shown here come from a man aged 18 to 30 in good health. Some clones in this sample may be carry-over from other donors' samples.

The chain joins TRBV5-1 to TRBJ2-5; no reliable D call. Germline lookup yields CDR1 SGHRS and CDR2 YFSETQ. V dropped 1 base and J dropped 5 bases, with 6 bases sitting between them. The CDR3 has 12 residues. CDR3 amino acids: CASSLYGETQYF. CDR3 sequence (DNA): TGCGCCAGCAGCTTGTATGGCGAGACCCAGTACTTC.

V usage is TRBV4-3 and J usage is TRBJ1-6; D gene uncertain. V shed 4 bases and J shed 6 bases, with 7 bases lying between them. Germline CDR1 LGHNA, CDR2 YSLEER. This CDR3 has 13 amino acids. The CDR3 loop is CASSLEINSPLHF. The CDR3 DNA reads TGCGCCAGCAGCCTGGAAATTAATTCACCCCTCCACTTT.

The table lists this clone with a count of one. The chain employs TRBV7-2 and TRBJ2-5; possible D gene TRBD2, 7 bases. In germline, CDR1 is SGHTA, CDR2 FQGNSA. This CDR3 is built from 13 residues. V shed 0 bases and J shed 8 bases, with 10 bases lying between them. The chain's CDR3 is CASSLAAGATQYF. Here the CDR3 DNA reads TGTGCCAGCAGCTTAGCGGCGGGGGCAACCCAGTACTTC.

The gene calls are TRBV9 and TRBJ2-2; either TRBD1 or TRBD2 may fit D (6 bases each). This CDR3 has 15 amino acids. V lost 4 bases and J lost 7, with 17 bases in between. Germline V lookup: CDR1 SGDLS, CDR2 YYNGEE. The chain's CDR3 is CASSQGGRRVGELFF. CDR3 nucleotide sequence: TGTGCCAGCAGCCAAGGGGGGCGTAGAGTCGGGGAGCTGTTTTTT.

This chain uses TRBV6-1 with TRBJ2-7, with TRBD1 as a possible D gene (6 bases). The CDR3 is made up of 18 amino acids. V lost 0 bases, J lost 0 bases, and 18 bases lay in between. Germline CDR1 and CDR2: MNHNS and SASEGT. The CDR3 spells CASSEAPFDRRSSYEQYF. DNA for the CDR3: TGTGCCAGCAGTGAAGCGCCATTCGACAGGCGAAGCTCCTACGAGCAGTACTTC.

The genes are TRBV7-9 and TRBJ1-4; D is perhaps TRBD1 (5 bases). CDR3 size: 13 residues. The germline V gene has CDR1 SEHNR and CDR2 FQNEAQ (reference sequence). Trimming removed 8 bases at V and 7 bases at J, with 14 bases between. The CDR3 coding sequence is TGTGCCAGCTCCACGGGGCCCTTTGAAAAACTGTTTTTT. Encoded protein: CASSTGPFEKLFF.

This rearrangement joins TRBV9 to TRBJ2-3, with unresolved D. V lost 1 base and J 6 bases, leaving 12 bases between the germline ends. CDR3 size: 14 residues. Germline CDR1 is SGDLS and CDR2 is YYNGEE. The CDR3 loop is CASSVLMLADTQYF. CDR3 DNA sequence: TGTGCCAGCAGCGTATTAATGCTGGCGGATACGCAGTATTTT.

The V gene is TRBV11-2, the J gene TRBJ2-5; D perhaps matches TRBD2 (6 bases). With 6 bases removed from V and 4 bases from J, the gap between germline ends came to 12 bases. The CDR3 extends over 13 amino acids. Germline CDR1 reads SGHAT; CDR2 reads FQNNGV. The DNA for the CDR3 is TGTGCCAGCAGTGCTTCCGGGGGAGAGACCCAGTACTTC. It specifies CASSASGGETQYF.

This clone was recorded only once. J is TRBJ1-1 and V is TRBV6-1; D gene ambiguous. The CDR3 length is 14 residues. CDR1 and CDR2 (germline): MNHNS, SASEGT. V was shortened by 4 bases and J by 1 base, with 10 bases between the two germline ends. CDR3 amino acids: CASSVLGGNTEAFF. CDR3 DNA: TGTGCCAGCAGTGTCCTCGGAGGGAACACTGAAGCTTTCTTT.

This clone has just a few counts. Other DNA sequences in the sample encode the same CDR3. V and J are TRBV15 and TRBJ1-4; D call uncertain. The ends were cut back, 3 bases at V and 8 bases at J, with 10 bases in the middle. There are 13 residues in the CDR3. CDR1 and CDR2 from the germline V gene are LNHNV and YYDKDF (reference sequence). CDR3 sequence: CATSRSPGEKLFF. The CDR3 nucleotides are TGTGCCACCAGCAGGTCGCCGGGCGAAAAACTGTTTTTT.

This clone was recorded once. The chain carries TRBV7-3 and TRBJ1-2; TRBD1 might be the D (5 bases). V lost 4 bases and J lost 10, with 13 bases in between. Germline V CDR1 and CDR2: SGHTA, FQGTGA. This CDR3 has 12 amino acids. The CDR3 protein is CASSSGIGDYTF. In DNA, the CDR3 is TGTGCCAGCAGCTCAGGGATCGGAGACTACACCTTC.

V gene TRBV5-4 combines with J gene TRBJ1-2, with a tentative D call TRBD1 (6 bases). V was shortened by 3 bases and J by 6 bases, with 12 bases between the two germline ends. Germline V gene data show CDR1 as SGHNT and CDR2 as YYREEE (reference sequence). This CDR3 region has 13 residues. CDR3 in amino acids: CASSSPRQDGYTF. For the CDR3, the DNA is TGTGCCAGCAGCTCGCCCCGACAGGATGGCTACACCTTC.

The J gene is TRBJ2-1, the V gene TRBV11-2; perhaps TRBD2 as D (6 bases). Germline V gene data show CDR1 as SGHAT and CDR2 as FQNNGV. With 7 bases removed from V and 0 bases from J, the gap between germline ends came to 13 bases. The CDR3 covers 15 residues. This CDR3 reads CASIRLSGSYNEQFF. The CDR3 region has the DNA TGTGCCAGCATCCGGCTTAGCGGCTCCTACAATGAGCAGTTCTTC.

The J gene is TRBJ2-5, the V gene TRBV4-3; D possibly corresponds to TRBD2 (5 bases). CDR1 is LGHNA and CDR2 is YSLEER in the germline V gene. Between the trimmed V and J ends, which lost 0 bases and 4 bases, there was a span of 9 bases. The CDR3 sequence is 14 residues long. The CDR3 region is CASSQDVGVETQYF. CDR3 DNA sequence: TGCGCCAGCAGCCAAGATGTCGGGGTAGAGACCCAGTACTTC.

This clone has only one observation. Distinct nucleotide sequences in the sample also encode this CDR3. The chain carries TRBV18 and TRBJ2-7; D not resolved. Germline lookup yields CDR1 KGHSH and CDR2 LQKENI. V was cut by 2 bases and J by 0 bases, with 5 bases left in between. CDR3 length: 13 amino acids. The CDR3 nucleotides read TGTGCCAGCTCACCAGGAACCTCCTACGAGCAGTACTTC. Translating it yields CASSPGTSYEQYF.

The chain combines TRBV7-9 with TRBJ1-2; D not certain. Germline loops: CDR1 SEHNR, CDR2 FQNEAQ (reference sequence). Trimming stripped 1 base from V and 2 bases from J, with 11 bases between. CDR3 length: 15 amino acids. The CDR3 loop reads CASSLGGSVNYGYTF. The CDR3 nucleotides read TGTGCCAGCAGCTTAGGAGGTTCGGTAAACTATGGCTACACCTTC.

The chain links TRBV7-8 to TRBJ2-1; TRBD2 matches at 9 bases. J was trimmed by 8 bases and V by 4 bases; bases with no gene match: 9. Germline assignment: CDR1 SGHVS and CDR2 FQNEAQ. CDR3 length: 15 residues. CDR3 nucleotide sequence: TGTGCCAGCAGCTCATATAGCGGGAGTCGGTATGAGCAGTTCTTC. This sequence encodes CASSSYSGSRYEQFF.

This clone was counted once. The chain joins TRBV4-2 to TRBJ2-1, with 14 positions matching TRBD2. Germline CDR1 is LGHNA and CDR2 is YNFKEQ. The CDR3 sequence is 17 residues long. With V trimmed by 0 bases and J by 6 bases, 4 bases remained unmatched. CDR3 amino acids: CASSQDPGTSGSNEQFF. The CDR3 bases are TGTGCCAGCAGCCAAGATCCCGGGACTAGCGGGAGCAATGAGCAGTTCTTC.

Concerning this clone: Other DNA sequences from this sample encode an identical CDR3 as well. DNA of the CDR3: TGTGCCAGCAGTTTGCCGGGTTTGAACACTGAAGCTTTCTTT. Amino acid sequence: CASSLPGLNTEAFF. J is TRBJ1-1 and V is TRBV28; D gene unclear. The V end lost 3 bases, the J end lost 0 bases, and 8 bases lay between the germline ends. Looked up from germline, CDR1 is MDHEN and CDR2 is SYDVKM. The CDR3 contains 14 residues.

CDR3: CASSGSGPNTEAFF. CDR3 in DNA: TGCGCCAGCAGCGGTTCCGGGCCCAACACTGAAGCTTTCTTT. The V gene is TRBV5-1, the J gene TRBJ1-1; no firm D call. V lost 4 bases to trimming and J lost 2 bases, with 12 bases between them. This CDR3 region has 14 residues. Germline CDR1 reads SGHRS; CDR2 reads YFSETQ.

Points on this clone: Other DNA sequences in this specimen translate into the identical CDR3. The chain recombines TRBV9 with TRBJ2-7, with D maybe TRBD2 (5 bases). V was cut by 0 bases and J by 0 bases, with 7 bases left in between. CDR1 and CDR2 (germline): SGDLS, YYNGEE. The CDR3 totals 14 residues. The CDR3 spells CASSVVGSSYEQYF. CDR3 nucleotides: TGTGCCAGCAGCGTAGTGGGGAGCTCCTACGAGCAGTACTTC.

This clone is a singleton in its sample. The chain uses TRBV2 and TRBJ2-7; 7 bases line up with TRBD2. Trimming removed 3 bases from V and 0 bases from J; junction bases left unmatched: 2. The CDR3 runs to 14 residues. Germline assignment: CDR1 SNHLY and CDR2 FYNNEI. The CDR3 protein is CASSERGSSYEQYF. The CDR3 bases are TGTGCCAGCAGTGAGCGCGGGAGCTCCTACGAGCAGTACTTC.